This TCR beta chain was obtained from a study of CXCR3-negative and CXCR3-positive naive CD8 T cells. Via 5' RACE with UMI labels, TRB cDNA libraries were prepared. Each CDR3 protein gets one entry in TCRdb, which reprocessed the 5' RACE reads and gives no DNA. Listed are under 150,000 distinct CDR3 sequences; 0.41% falls within the top ten. Broader study findings: Naive subsets were similarly diverse, while memory CD8+ repertoires were much less diverse. Similar TRBV-TRBJ usage was seen in naive cells (both CXCR3-negative and CXCR3-positive), but memory cells differed. Naive cells that were CXCR3-positive had more hydrophobic TRB CDR3s (compared with CXCR3-negative naive cells).

CDR1 is SQVTM, CDR2 ANQGSEA, per germline. This CDR3 has 13 amino acids. Turning to this clonotype: Its matching antigen is unknown.

Sequencing input: naive CXCR3+ CD8+ T cells from blood. Described subset: CD45RO-CCR7+CD27+CD95- naive CD8+ T cells expressing CXCR3 (TNR3+). The TCR sequence derives from a human donor in good health. Some clones in this sample may be carry-over from other donors' samples. The rearrangement links TRBV29-1 to TRBJ2-4. The chain's CDR3 is CSVEAPTKNIQYF.